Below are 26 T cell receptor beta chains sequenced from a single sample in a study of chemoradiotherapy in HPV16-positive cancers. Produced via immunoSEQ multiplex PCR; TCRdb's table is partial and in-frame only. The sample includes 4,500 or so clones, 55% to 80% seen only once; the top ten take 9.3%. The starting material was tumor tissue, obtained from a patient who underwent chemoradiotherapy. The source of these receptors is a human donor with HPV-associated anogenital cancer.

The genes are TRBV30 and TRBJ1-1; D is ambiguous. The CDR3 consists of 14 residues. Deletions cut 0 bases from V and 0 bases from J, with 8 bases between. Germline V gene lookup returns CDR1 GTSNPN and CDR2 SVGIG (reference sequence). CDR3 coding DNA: TGTGCCTGGAGTGTCCCGGGGATGAACACTGAAGCTTTCTTT. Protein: CAWSVPGMNTEAFF.

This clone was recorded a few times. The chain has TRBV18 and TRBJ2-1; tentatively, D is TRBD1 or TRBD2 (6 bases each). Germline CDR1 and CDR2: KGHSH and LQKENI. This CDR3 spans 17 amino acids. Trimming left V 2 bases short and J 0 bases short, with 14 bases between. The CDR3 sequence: CASSPLPGAFSYNEQFF. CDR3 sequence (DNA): TGTGCCAGCTCACCATTGCCGGGGGCCTTCTCCTACAATGAGCAGTTCTTC.

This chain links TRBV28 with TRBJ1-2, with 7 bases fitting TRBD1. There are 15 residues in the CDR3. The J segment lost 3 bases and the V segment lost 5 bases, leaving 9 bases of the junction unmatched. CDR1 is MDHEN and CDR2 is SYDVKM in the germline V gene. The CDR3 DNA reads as TGTGCCAGCAGTCCAACGGGACAGCGTTACTATGGCTACACCTTC. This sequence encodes CASSPTGQRYYGYTF.

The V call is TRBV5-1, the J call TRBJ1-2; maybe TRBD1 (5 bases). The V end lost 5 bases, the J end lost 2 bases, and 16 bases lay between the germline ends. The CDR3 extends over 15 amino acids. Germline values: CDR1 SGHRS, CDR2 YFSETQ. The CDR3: CASSLSFRENYGYTF. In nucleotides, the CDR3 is TGCGCCAGCAGTTTATCGTTCAGGGAAAACTATGGCTACACCTTC.

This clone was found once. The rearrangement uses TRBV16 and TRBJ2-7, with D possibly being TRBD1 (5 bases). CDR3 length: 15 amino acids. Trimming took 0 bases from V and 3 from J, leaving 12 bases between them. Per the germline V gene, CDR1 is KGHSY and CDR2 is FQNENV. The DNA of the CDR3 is TGTGCCAGCAGCCAATCAGGCGGCAGGGACTACGAGCAGTACTTC. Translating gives CASSQSGGRDYEQYF.

The CDR3 region has the DNA TGTGCCAGCAGCCAAGAAGGGGGCGCTGAAGGCACTGAAGCTTTCTTT. Its protein product is CASSQEGGAEGTEAFF. The chain recombines TRBV14 with TRBJ1-1, with 7 bases that match TRBD1. Germline V CDR1 and CDR2: SGHDN, FVKESK. J gave up 4 bases and V 0 bases, and 8 bases lay outside the gene matches. This CDR3 is built from 16 residues.

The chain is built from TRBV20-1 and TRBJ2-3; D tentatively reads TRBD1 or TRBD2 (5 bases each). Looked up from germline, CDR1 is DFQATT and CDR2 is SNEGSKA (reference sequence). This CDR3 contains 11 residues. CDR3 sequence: CSEGSRDTQYF. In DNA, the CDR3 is TGCAGCGAGGGGTCGAGAGATACGCAGTATTTT.

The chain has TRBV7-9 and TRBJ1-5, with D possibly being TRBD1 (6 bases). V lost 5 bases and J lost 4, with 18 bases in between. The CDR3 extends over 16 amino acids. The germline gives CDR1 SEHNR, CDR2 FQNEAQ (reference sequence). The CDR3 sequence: CASSQLGGVWNQPQHF. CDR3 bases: TGTGCCAGCAGCCAATTAGGGGGGGTTTGGAATCAGCCCCAGCATTTT.

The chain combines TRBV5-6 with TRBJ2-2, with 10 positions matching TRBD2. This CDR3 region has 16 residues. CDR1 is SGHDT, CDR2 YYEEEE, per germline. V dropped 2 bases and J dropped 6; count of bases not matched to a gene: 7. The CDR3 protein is CASSLEAGGTAGELFF. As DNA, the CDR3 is TGTGCCAGCAGCTTAGAAGCGGGAGGGACGGCCGGGGAGCTGTTTTTT.

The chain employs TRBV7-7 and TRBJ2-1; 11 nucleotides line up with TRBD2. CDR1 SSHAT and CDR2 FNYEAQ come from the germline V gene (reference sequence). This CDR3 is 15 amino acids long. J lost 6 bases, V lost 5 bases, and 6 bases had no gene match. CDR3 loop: CASSPGTSGANEQFF. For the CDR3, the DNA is TGTGCCAGCAGCCCCGGGACTAGCGGAGCCAATGAGCAGTTCTTC.

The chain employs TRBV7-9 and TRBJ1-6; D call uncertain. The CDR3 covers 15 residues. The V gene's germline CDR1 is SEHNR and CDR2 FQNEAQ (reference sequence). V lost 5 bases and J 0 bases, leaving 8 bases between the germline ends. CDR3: CASSPGDSYNSPLHF. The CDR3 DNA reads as TGTGCCAGCAGCCCTGGTGACTCCTATAATTCACCCCTCCACTTT. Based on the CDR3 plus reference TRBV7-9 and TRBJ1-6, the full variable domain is DTGVSQNPRHKITKRGQNVTFRCDPISEHNRLYWYRQTLGQGPEFLTYFQNEAQLEKSRLLSDRFSAERPKGSFSTLEIQRTEQGDSAMYLCASSPGDSYNSPLHFGNGTRLTVT.

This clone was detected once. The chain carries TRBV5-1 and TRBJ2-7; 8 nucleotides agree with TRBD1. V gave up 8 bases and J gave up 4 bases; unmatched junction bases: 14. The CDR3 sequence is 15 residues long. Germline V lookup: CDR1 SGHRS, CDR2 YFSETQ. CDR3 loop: CASSSGQGSWYEQYF. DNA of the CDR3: TGCGCCAGTTCTTCCGGACAGGGAAGTTGGTACGAGCAGTACTTC.

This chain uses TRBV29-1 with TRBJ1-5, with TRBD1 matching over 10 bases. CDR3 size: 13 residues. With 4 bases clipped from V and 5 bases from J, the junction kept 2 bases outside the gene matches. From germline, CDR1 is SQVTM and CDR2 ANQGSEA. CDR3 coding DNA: TGCAGCGTTGTAGGACAGGGGGATCAGCCCCAGCATTTT. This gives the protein CSVVGQGDQPQHF.

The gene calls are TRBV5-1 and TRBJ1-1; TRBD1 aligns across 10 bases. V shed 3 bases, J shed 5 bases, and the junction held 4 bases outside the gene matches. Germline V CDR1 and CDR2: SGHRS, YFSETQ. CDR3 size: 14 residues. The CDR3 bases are TGCGCCAGCAGCTCACGACAGGGGGCAACTGAAGCTTTCTTT. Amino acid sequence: CASSSRQGATEAFF.

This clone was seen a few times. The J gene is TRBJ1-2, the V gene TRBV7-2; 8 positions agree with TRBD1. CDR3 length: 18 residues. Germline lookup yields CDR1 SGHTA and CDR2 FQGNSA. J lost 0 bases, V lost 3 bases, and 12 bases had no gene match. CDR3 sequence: CASSFQTGVGWANYGYTF. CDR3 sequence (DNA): TGTGCCAGCAGCTTTCAGACAGGGGTGGGGTGGGCTAACTATGGCTACACCTTC.

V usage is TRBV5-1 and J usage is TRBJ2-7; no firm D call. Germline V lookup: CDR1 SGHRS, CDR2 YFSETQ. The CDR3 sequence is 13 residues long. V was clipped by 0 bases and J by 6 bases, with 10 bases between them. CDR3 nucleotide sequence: TGCGCCAGCAGCTTGGTTACGGGCTCCGAGCAGTACTTC. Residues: CASSLVTGSEQYF.

The CDR3 reads CASKSYPEETQYF. Written as DNA, the CDR3 is TGTGCCAGTAAATCGTACCCAGAAGAGACCCAGTACTTC. The chain has TRBV18 and TRBJ2-5; D not resolved. The CDR3 length is 13 residues. The V end lost 9 bases, the J end lost 3 bases, and 14 bases lay between the germline ends. Germline CDR1 and CDR2: KGHSH and LQKENI.

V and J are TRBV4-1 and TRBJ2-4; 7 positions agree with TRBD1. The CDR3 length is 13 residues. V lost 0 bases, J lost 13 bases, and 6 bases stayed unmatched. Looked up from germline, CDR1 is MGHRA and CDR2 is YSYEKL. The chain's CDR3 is CASSQDTGQRQYF. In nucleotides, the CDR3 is TGCGCCAGCAGCCAAGATACGGGACAGAGGCAGTACTTC.

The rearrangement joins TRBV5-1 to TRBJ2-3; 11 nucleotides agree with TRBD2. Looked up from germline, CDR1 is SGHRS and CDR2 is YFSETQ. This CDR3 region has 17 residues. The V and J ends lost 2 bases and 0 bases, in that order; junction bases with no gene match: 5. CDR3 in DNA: TGCGCCAGCAGCTTCGGGACTAGCGGCACTAGCACAGATACGCAGTATTTT. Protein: CASSFGTSGTSTDTQYF. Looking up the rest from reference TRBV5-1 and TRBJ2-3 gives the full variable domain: KAGVTQTPRYLIKTRGQQVTLSCSPISGHRSVSWYQQTPGQGLQFLFEYFSETQRNKGNFPGRFSGRQFSNSRSEMNVSTLELGDSALYLCASSFGTSGTSTDTQYFGPGTRLTVL.

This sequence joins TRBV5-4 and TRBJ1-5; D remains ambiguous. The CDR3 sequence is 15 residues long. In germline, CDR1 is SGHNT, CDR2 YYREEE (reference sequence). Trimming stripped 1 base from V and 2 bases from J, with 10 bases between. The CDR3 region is CASSLFGMGNQPQHF. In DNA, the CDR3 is TGTGCCAGCAGCTTGTTCGGGATGGGCAATCAGCCCCAGCATTTT. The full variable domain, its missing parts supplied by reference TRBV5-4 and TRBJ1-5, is ETGVTQSPTHLIKTRGQQVTLRCSSQSGHNTVSWYQQALGQGPQFIFQYYREEENGRGNFPPRFSGLQFPNYSSELNVNALELDDSALYLCASSLFGMGNQPQHFGDGTRLSIL.

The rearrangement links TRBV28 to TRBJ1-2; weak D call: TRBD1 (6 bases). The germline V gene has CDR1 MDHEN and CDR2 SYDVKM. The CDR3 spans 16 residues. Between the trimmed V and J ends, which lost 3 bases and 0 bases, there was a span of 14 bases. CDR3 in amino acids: CASSFPKDSANYGYTF. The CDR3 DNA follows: TGTGCCAGCAGTTTCCCAAAGGACAGCGCTAACTATGGCTACACCTTC.

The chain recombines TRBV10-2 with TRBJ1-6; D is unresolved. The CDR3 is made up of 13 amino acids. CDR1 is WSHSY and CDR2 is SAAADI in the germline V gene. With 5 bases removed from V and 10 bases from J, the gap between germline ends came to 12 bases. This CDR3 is CASSQTAESPLHF. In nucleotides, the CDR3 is TGCGCCAGCAGTCAAACAGCTGAATCACCCCTCCACTTT.

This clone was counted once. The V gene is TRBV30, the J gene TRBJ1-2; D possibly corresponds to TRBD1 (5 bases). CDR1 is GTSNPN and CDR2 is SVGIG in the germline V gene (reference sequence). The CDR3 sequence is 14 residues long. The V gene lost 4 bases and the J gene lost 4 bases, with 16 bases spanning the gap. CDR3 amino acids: CAWNKPQGSYGYTF. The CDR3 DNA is TGTGCCTGGAACAAACCGCAGGGTTCCTATGGCTACACCTTC.

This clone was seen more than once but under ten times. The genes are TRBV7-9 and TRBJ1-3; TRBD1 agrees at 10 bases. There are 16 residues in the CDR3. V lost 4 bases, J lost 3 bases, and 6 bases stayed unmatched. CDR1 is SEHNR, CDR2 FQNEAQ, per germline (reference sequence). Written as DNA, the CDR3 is TGTGCCAGCAGCTCCAGGACAGGGGGAGGTGGAAACACCATATATTTT. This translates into CASSSRTGGGGNTIYF. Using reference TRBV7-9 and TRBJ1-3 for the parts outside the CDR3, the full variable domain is DTGVSQNPRHKITKRGQNVTFRCDPISEHNRLYWYRQTLGQGPEFLTYFQNEAQLEKSRLLSDRFSAERPKGSFSTLEIQRTEQGDSAMYLCASSSRTGGGGNTIYFGEGSWLTVV.

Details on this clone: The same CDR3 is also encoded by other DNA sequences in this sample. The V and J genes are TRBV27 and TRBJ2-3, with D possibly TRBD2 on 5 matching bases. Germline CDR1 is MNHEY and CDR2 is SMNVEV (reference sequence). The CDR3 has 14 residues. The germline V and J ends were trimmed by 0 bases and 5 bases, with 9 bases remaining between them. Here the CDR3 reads CASSLSLAGDTQYF. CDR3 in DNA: TGTGCCAGCAGTTTATCGCTAGCCGGAGATACGCAGTATTTT.

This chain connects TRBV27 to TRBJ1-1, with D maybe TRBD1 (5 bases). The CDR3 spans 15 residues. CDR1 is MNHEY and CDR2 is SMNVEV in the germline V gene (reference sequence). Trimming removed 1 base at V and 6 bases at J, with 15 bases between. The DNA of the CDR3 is TGTGCCAGCAGTTTATTTGGCAGGGAGTCCTCTGAAGCTTTCTTT. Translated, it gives CASSLFGRESSEAFF.